Here is one T cell receptor beta chain with its context. What antigen it recognizes has not been identified. The library relied on the immunoSEQ multiplex PCR assay. A mixture of 60 forward primers for TCR Vbeta segments and 13 reverse primers for TCR Jbeta segments was used in the multiplex PCR. The CDR3 region of rearranged TCR beta genes was amplified from genomic DNA by a multiplex PCR assay. On the Illumina HiSeq System, the amplified TCR beta libraries were sequenced as 87-base-pair reads. As for the original processing: A later analysis tallied around 87 million unique TCR beta chains across the roughly 610 repertoires, and about 10 million of those chains were shared by two or more donors. Raw reads were error-corrected and collapsed into unique sequences with a nearest-neighbor algorithm that merged closely related sequences to remove PCR and sequencing errors. CDR3 sequences were aligned to IMGT reference sequences to assign V, D and J gene segments. For a sequence to be retained, at least a six-nucleotide match to both a V gene segment and a J gene segment was required. Rearrangements were called productive when the CDR3 lacked stop codons and stayed in frame with V and J; all others were non-productive. Following IMGT convention, CDR3 was defined as the stretch from the second conserved V-encoded cysteine up to the conserved J-encoded phenylalanine. In an earlier analysis of approximately 500 of the donors, sequences lacking an unambiguous match to a single V gene segment were excluded. An earlier analysis of just under 600 of the donors called V segments functional above 56.7% productive rearrangements and segregating when the between-donor standard deviation exceeded 5%. A statistical classification framework was developed to diagnose cytomegalovirus status using the catalog of TCR beta chain sequences. In a later analysis, TCR nucleotide sequences were compared against IMGT/GENE-DB human TR gene sequences so that V and J genes could be assigned. A later analysis assigned CDR3 sequences and most-parsimonious VDJ recombination scenarios with the TCRdist pipeline. In a later analysis, every TCR beta chain was defined by the combination of its CDR3 amino acid sequence and its V-gene family, and reads without a unique V-gene family were dropped. As a way to deal with suspected cross-contamination and a sequencing artifact, a later analysis dropped roughly 600 nucleotide sequences that were highly shared and had low generation probability. In a later analysis, a clonal expansion index for each public chain was calculated from normalized within-repertoire ranks of inferred template counts. In a later analysis, generation probabilities were computed using a VDJ recombination model fitted to out-of-frame rearrangements, and the results were checked against IGoR. A later analysis scored TCR-TCR, TCR-HLA and TCR-CMV co-occurrence with hypergeometric tests, applying a repertoire-size bias correction to TCR pairs. A later analysis estimated false discovery rates by permuting HLA or CMV assignments 20 times. In a later analysis, co-occurring TCRs were grouped using DBSCAN, and TCRdist sequence similarity was added for clustering within HLA-allele-positive subsets. Repertoires with fewer than 30,000 or more than 120,000 public chains were left out of co-occurrence clustering, as were five repertoires with anomalous nucleotide sharing. The table was pulled from immuneACCESS by TCRdb, which kept in-frame rearrangements only. Such tables lose some clones; where checked, under half of the loss comes from unresolved V genes, and the rest has no known cause. Clone size and V and J calls were adopted from that table, with D and trimming inferred from the DNA. The sample's clone listing holds some 200,000 clones. More than 0.95% of the sample goes to the ten largest clones.

The cohort was made up of roughly 670 healthy bone marrow donors. Cohort members were all nominally healthy when sampled, although unrecorded immune exposures were likely present. The donor tested CMV seropositive, placing the donor among the 289 seropositive members of the cohort. Each donor provided a peripheral blood sample, and peripheral blood mononuclear cells were used for TCR beta sequencing. The Qiagen DNeasy Blood Extraction Kit was used to extract genomic DNA from the blood cell samples. The sample comes from a study of cytomegalovirus exposure and HLA in healthy donors (dated by TCRdb to between 2016 and 2019). Background for the entire study: According to an earlier analysis of 587 of the donors, about 179 million T cells yielded 120 million or so unique TCR beta sequences and roughly 280 Gb of sequence data. An early release covering just under 650 HLA-typed donors comprised about 290 gigabases of sequencing data and around 85 million unique TCR sequences. The genetic ancestry cluster associated with self-reported Caucasian donors included around 76% of the roughly 410 genotyped donors. The study was designed to test whether signatures of past pathogen exposure could be identified by cataloging public T cell receptors. Using immunosequencing, the study profiled T cell repertoires from fewer than 850 subjects and related those repertoires to cytomegalovirus serostatus. In addition to the first cohort of approximately 650 subjects, a separate validation cohort of approximately 110 different subjects was used. High-throughput TCR immunosequencing, statistical association of individual TCRs with disease status, and machine learning were combined to predict cytomegalovirus infection status. In a later analysis, previously published TCR beta repertoires from hundreds of donors were re-analyzed and high-resolution HLA genotyping was added so that TCR occurrence patterns could be studied. Rather than drawing on any new phenotypic data, the later analysis identified candidate immune exposures from TCR beta sequences and the way those sequences occurred across donors. An earlier analysis of nearly 600 of the donors applied high-throughput TCR beta sequencing to assess whether each TCR beta V gene segment acted as functional or pseudogenic. Alongside the repertoire data, information on donor age, sex, ethnicity and CMV serostatus was compiled. A later genetic analysis took genome-wide SNP genotypes for about 65% of the roughly 670 donors and used that subset as a discovery cohort. Every discovery cohort repertoire had been produced on one sequencing platform. Class I and class II HLA loci were covered by the typing at four-digit resolution. The number of donors typed differed by locus, with about 620-630 for A, B, C, DRB1 and DQB1, around 500 for DQA1, approximately 580 for DPA1, and over 400 for DPB1. Four or five DR-DQ haplotypes were handled as single units for association and clustering, since linkage in the cohort was strong. On average, roughly 200,000 unique TCR beta nucleotide sequences were sequenced per donor among 398 genotyped donors of the cohort, with roughly 18% of those sequences being non-productive. General findings and caveats noted by the study authors: Some IMGT-functional V segments, including TRBV6-2 and TRBV6-3, could not be told apart with the 87-base-pair reads, so those segments were excluded. Cytomegalovirus status was reported to be diagnosed by the classifier with high specificity and sensitivity in both the original and validation cohorts. The authors suggested that the approach could potentially be extended to other disease states and immunological phenotypes. Because some donors lacked HLA typing at each locus, the association tests relied only on the typed subset. In an earlier analysis of about 600 of the donors, most TCR beta V segments appeared in productive rearrangements about 87% or about 30% of the time, broadly matching IMGT annotations. According to a later analysis, most CMV-associated TCR beta chains appeared to be HLA-restricted, and the HLA associations seemed to be driven largely by CMV exposure. Correlated functional status among segregating V segments might reflect linkage disequilibrium, but an unknown experimental factor could not be ruled out. A further reported finding was that TCR beta sequences accurately predicted the HLA-A and HLA-B alleles for most subjects in the first cohort. Sequencing depth was assumed to be roughly uniform across donors in the presence/absence analyses, though that assumption may not hold. In a later genetic analysis, fewer N-insertions in productive TCRs were reported among donors in an Asian-associated ancestry cluster than the roughly 670-donor mean. Across donors, most TCR sequences were observed very rarely, whereas some public TCRs were present in many individuals. Several of the top co-occurrence clusters appeared to be linked to parvovirus B19, influenza, CMV and Epstein-Barr virus, according to a later analysis. A later analysis found that TCR association rates varied across HLA loci, with DRB1 alleles showing the most associated TCRs and HLA-C alleles the fewest. Strong co-occurrence of HLA alleles, especially DR and DQ, made assigning TCR associations to individual alleles difficult. V-gene and J-gene trimming of TCR beta chains was associated with a missense DCLRE1C variant in a later genetic analysis, and the association was replicated in an independent cohort. A later analysis associated 15,000 to 20,000 TCR beta sequences with specific HLA alleles at a false discovery rate of 0.05. In vitro tests confirmed that a few of the cytomegalovirus-associated TCR beta chains recognize cytomegalovirus antigens. In this cohort, only TCR beta chains were sequenced, and detectable features were limited by the absence of alpha or paired-chain data. Because counts were too low, fewer than 20 rarely observed V segments, including chromosome 9 orphons, were excluded from the earlier analysis of some 540 of the donors. Compared with equally common non-associated chains, HLA-associated TCR beta chains in a later analysis were more clonally expanded and had lower generation probabilities. A group of highly shared sequence variants was considered likely to be a technical artifact of the sequencing pipeline. The study listed 164 TCR beta chains as associated with cytomegalovirus. Immune exposure information for the cohort was limited to CMV serostatus.

The CDR3 goes from the cysteine to the phenylalanine over 15 residues. The sequence is cut down to CDR3 DNA, 45 bases in frame from base 1. Unmatched junction bases come to 4, with V trimmed by 1 base and J by 4 bases. From the germline V gene (reference sequence), CDR1 is LNHNV and CDR2 is YYDKDF. In this chain, TRBV15 is recombined with TRBJ2-7; 10 junctional bases match TRBD1. Sequencing input: PBMCs. This clonotype originated in a girl aged 2 to 9 in good health and CMV-seropositive. The CDR3: CATSRGGTGVYEQYF. The DNA sequence follows: TGTGCCACCAGCAGAGGGGGGACAGGGGTGTACGAGCAGTACTTC.